This T cell receptor (beta chain) was captured in a study of breast tumors, draining lymph nodes, adjacent tissues. Breast cancer patients provided tissue from their axillary draining lymph nodes. This clonotype appeared many times. Its specificity is unknown. This CDR3 is 13 amino acids long. The germline CDR1 and CDR2 sequences are SGHAT and FQNNGV. The V end lost 5 bases, the J end lost 9 bases, and 14 bases lay between the germline ends. General study findings and limits: Findings are consistent with lymph node origin and intratumoral expansion of most tumor T cells.

TCRdb re-called the multiplex PCR reads through MiXCR, storing one row per CDR3 protein. The sample has 150,000 to 200,000 distinct CDR3 sequences, roughly 30% seen once. The material sequenced was axillary lymph node tissue. The source of this sequence is a female donor with breast cancer. Some clones in this sample may be carry-over from other donors' samples. The V and J genes are TRBV11-2 and TRBJ2-1, with a weak D call TRBD2 (5 bases). The CDR3 region has the DNA TGTGCCAGCAGCATGCAACTAGAGGGTGAGCAGTTCTTC. The encoded protein is CASSMQLEGEQFF.